The present T cell receptor beta chain was sequenced within a study of early stage breast cancer tumors. Turning to the study itself: ER+/PR+/HER2- status applied to about 70% of the 16 invasive breast tumors. Findings and limits, study-wide: Functional markers like CD4, CD8 and FOXP3 were missed in bulk sequencing. Compared with adjacent normal breast, tumors showed about 2.5-fold denser, more clonal T cells.

Each sample had two DNA replicates, roughly 0.5 ug blood or about 1.5 ug tissue. The data were produced by immunoSEQ multiplex PCR, yet TCRdb's version contains in-frame clones alone and is incomplete. The repertoire holds 25,000 to 30,000 clones, with around 70% as singletons. With respect to this clone: Its target is not known.

This CDR3 spans 16 amino acids. Losses at the gene ends were 2 bases for V and 6 bases for J; bases not matched to a gene: 8. Germline values: CDR1 SGHVS, CDR2 FQNEAQ. Sample: blood. The chain joins TRBV7-8 to TRBJ1-5; 9 nucleotides match TRBD1. The TCR comes from a person aged 50-59 years with breast cancer. The CDR3 spells CASSLRRDRARQPQHF. The CDR3 DNA follows: TGTGCCAGCAGCTTAAGACGGGACAGGGCACGTCAGCCCCAGCATTTT.